Listed below are T cell receptor beta chains from one sample, sequenced in a study of blood T cell repertoires in COVID-19. This table comes from immunoSEQ multiplex PCR, and its TCRdb copy is limited to in-frame clones, with some not included. The table includes about 110,000 clones, roughly 83% detected once. Sequencing used peripheral blood. The source is a woman in her sixties with acute or convalescent COVID-19. Each CDR3 is given with its conserved first and last residue.

j_gene: TRBJ2-3; v_gene: TRBV20-1; CDR3aa: CSASWGGPSTDTQYF
j_gene: TRBJ1-2; v_gene: TRBV28; CDR3aa: CASSMGGVANYGYTF
j_gene: TRBJ1-3; v_gene: TRBV5-1; CDR3aa: CASSRTSGAGNTIYF
j_gene: TRBJ2-3; v_gene: TRBV9; CDR3aa: CASSVDPSGTDTQYF
j_gene: TRBJ1-2; v_gene: TRBV28; CDR3aa: CASLTGNYGYTF
j_gene: TRBJ1-1; v_gene: TRBV6-5; CDR3aa: CASSYQWLNTEAFF
j_gene: TRBJ2-3; v_gene: TRBV15; CDR3aa: CATSRDRKNTQYF
j_gene: TRBJ1-2; v_gene: TRBV3-1/TRBV3-2; CDR3aa: CASSRDRVEGYTF
j_gene: TRBJ2-1; v_gene: TRBV9; CDR3aa: CASSVEGGTHNEQFF
j_gene: TRBJ2-3; v_gene: TRBV6-5; CDR3aa: CASRRGTDTDTQYF
j_gene: TRBJ1-6; v_gene: TRBV3-1/TRBV3-2; CDR3aa: CASSHPPGALGGNSPLHF
j_gene: TRBJ2-5; v_gene: TRBV5-6; CDR3aa: CASSTTWTSGGETQYF
j_gene: TRBJ2-1; v_gene: TRBV15; CDR3aa: CATSRGDLGGGAADEQFF
j_gene: TRBJ1-1; v_gene: TRBV6-6; CDR3aa: CASSYSGRREAFF
j_gene: TRBJ2-7; v_gene: TRBV28; CDR3aa: CASKPPGQGLEQYF
j_gene: TRBJ2-7; v_gene: TRBV7-2; CDR3aa: CASSLVGGVNEQYF
j_gene: TRBJ2-3; v_gene: TRBV5-1; CDR3aa: CASSLSSGGLTDTQYF
j_gene: TRBJ2-2; v_gene: TRBV6-2/TRBV6-3; CDR3aa: CASSRGLAGPGELFF
j_gene: TRBJ1-2; v_gene: TRBV7-8; CDR3aa: CASSPRQTGPYGYTF
j_gene: TRBJ1-1; v_gene: TRBV5-1; CDR3aa: CASSPPTGAEAFF
j_gene: TRBJ1-2; v_gene: TRBV5-1; CDR3aa: CASSLDRYNYGYTF
j_gene: TRBJ2-7; v_gene: TRBV10-1; CDR3aa: CASSADLSSEQYF
j_gene: TRBJ1-1; v_gene: TRBV28; CDR3aa: CASSPGHTGHTEAFF
j_gene: TRBJ1-2; v_gene: TRBV4-1; CDR3aa: CASSPYVSGDYGYTF
j_gene: TRBJ1-4; v_gene: TRBV5-4; CDR3aa: CASSMTGGDEKLFF
j_gene: TRBJ1-2; v_gene: TRBV19; CDR3aa: CASSVQGGGYGYTF
j_gene: TRBJ1-5; v_gene: TRBV3-1/TRBV3-2; CDR3aa: CASSQGQSNQPQHF
j_gene: TRBJ2-3; v_gene: TRBV24-1; CDR3aa: CATSGAGVADTQYF
j_gene: TRBJ2-1; v_gene: TRBV5-4; CDR3aa: CASSSAAGLSYNEQFF
j_gene: TRBJ2-1; v_gene: TRBV7-8; CDR3aa: CASSSLAGGSFSYNEQFF
j_gene: TRBJ2-5; v_gene: TRBV28; CDR3aa: CASSSPNRGFRSETQYF
j_gene: TRBJ2-7; v_gene: TRBV5-1; CDR3aa: CASSTQTGPYEQYF
j_gene: TRBJ2-3; v_gene: TRBV2; CDR3aa: CASSPGSGQTMDTQYF
j_gene: TRBJ2-3; v_gene: TRBV27; CDR3aa: CASSQRDSRSTDTQYF
j_gene: TRBJ2-3; v_gene: TRBV18; CDR3aa: CASSPPLSGGAGDTQYF
j_gene: TRBJ2-1; v_gene: TRBV7-3; CDR3aa: CASSPTSGAYNEQFF
j_gene: TRBJ2-3; v_gene: TRBV6-5; CDR3aa: CASTRAGSTDTQYF
j_gene: TRBJ2-2; v_gene: TRBV5-1; CDR3aa: CASSSQSGNTGELFF
j_gene: TRBJ2-7; v_gene: TRBV28; CDR3aa: CASDRGNEQYF
j_gene: TRBJ2-5; v_gene: TRBV2; CDR3aa: CASSPGLAKGETQYF
j_gene: TRBJ2-7; v_gene: TRBV6-1; CDR3aa: CASSEVPGVPYEQYF
j_gene: TRBJ2-2; v_gene: TRBV10-3; CDR3aa: CAISPDRATGELFF
j_gene: TRBJ1-1; v_gene: TRBV10-3; CDR3aa: CASQGQTEAFF
j_gene: TRBJ1-3; v_gene: TRBV12-3/TRBV12-4; CDR3aa: CASRLGGANTIYF
j_gene: TRBJ2-2; v_gene: TRBV7-9; CDR3aa: CASRSGTTTGELFF
j_gene: TRBJ2-5; v_gene: TRBV19; CDR3aa: CASSIFLAVLGEGQETQYF
j_gene: TRBJ2-7; v_gene: TRBV28; CDR3aa: CASKTGAGTGDYEQYF
j_gene: TRBJ2-2; v_gene: TRBV5-4; CDR3aa: CASSLGLGLAANTGELFF
j_gene: TRBJ1-5; v_gene: TRBV19; CDR3aa: CASSIFDTYQPQHF